This TCR beta chain derives from a study of T cell responses to AZD1222 COVID-19 vaccine. General study findings and limits: Receipt of two AZD1222 doses was followed by a rise in Spike-specific TCR breadth and depth. Repertoires were obtained solely post-peak T cell response. Clonal diversity may have been underestimated, and the donors were mostly white British, with more females than males. Nearly half of spike-specific TCRs reportedly go after variant regions that carry no mutations.

As for this clone: Its antigen remains unidentified.

TCRdb's table, derived via immunoSEQ multiplex PCR, lists solely in-frame clones and lacks some. Of around 95,000 clones in the sample, 80% to 95% were seen once. Trimming stripped 4 bases from V and 2 bases from J, with 20 bases between. The length of the CDR3 is 17 residues. In germline, CDR1 is SGHAT, CDR2 FQNNGV. The J gene is TRBJ2-5, the V gene TRBV11-2; D is ambiguous. Specimen: peripheral blood, collected on day 0 of AZD1222 vaccination. This receptor was identified in an adult in good health. In DNA, the CDR3 is TGTGCCAGCAGCTCCGTTCGGGCCGGAGAGTGGCAAGAGACCCAGTACTTC. Its translation is CASSSVRAGEWQETQYF.